The present T cell receptor beta chain was sequenced within a study of blood T cells in healthy people across ages. RNA extraction gave at least 5.5 micrograms of total RNA per sample. Through a sample-barcoded 5' primer and a J-beta primer mix, a second PCR was run for 7 to 11 cycles. Carrying 12 random nucleotides, a template-switch adaptor labeled each individual cDNA molecule. TCRdb reanalysed the 5' RACE reads using MiXCR and keeps one entry per CDR3 protein. The sample lists fewer than 2 million distinct CDR3 sequences, about two fifths seen once, with about 21% in the top ten. This clonotype was found a few times. The sequence was collected from a human donor in good health. Sequenced: blood.

The CDR3 spells CASSPLDGYEQYF. CDR3 coding DNA: TGTGCCAGCTCACCACTCGACGGTTACGAGCAGTACTTC. The chain employs TRBV18 and TRBJ2-7; no clear D gene. CDR1 and CDR2 from the germline V gene are KGHSH and LQKENI. Trimming shortened V by 1 base and J by 4 bases, and 8 bases separated the two germline ends. The CDR3 sequence is 13 residues long.